Described below is a single TCR beta chain sequence and its context. Its antigen is unknown. Base qualities were left out, and no much larger clone turns up one base away. The sample is drawn from a study of STAT5B mutations in CD4+ large granular lymphocyte leukemia (dated by TCRdb to between 2020 and 2023). For the wider study: Among the healthy controls, the CDR3 'QG' motif was associated with a particular HLA allele. The study compared the TCRbeta repertoires of patients with CD4+ T-cell large granular lymphocyte leukemia against the TCRbeta repertoires of healthy blood donors. Flow cytometry performed on FACSCanto II or FACSVerse showed that the purified fractions had more than 95% purity among lymphocytes.

The immunoSEQ assay at survey resolution was applied to genomic DNA for sequencing of TCRbeta rearrangements. The original methods were these. A lowest detectable productive clonotype frequency of 2.59 x 10-5 was observed in the TCR sequencing data. Only productive TCRbeta rearrangements, meaning sequences that were complete and in-frame, were kept for the analyses. Clonality for each sample was calculated as Simpson clonality in the immunoSEQ Analyzer version 3.0. Clones were binned by frequency as very rare, small, medium, large (1-20%) or hyperexpanded (>20%). Generation probabilities were estimated with OLGA 1.2.3, V-gene circos plots were generated with VDJtools, specificities were searched for in VDJdb, and CDR3 motifs were identified with GLIPH. In TCRdb, the immuneACCESS table is reduced to in-frame sequences with V and J assigned. These tables do not hold every clone; where another copy was compared, an unresolved V gene accounts for under half, and the others remain unexplained. The V and J calls and clone size were taken over from that table, and D and trimming were inferred from the DNA. The sample yields about 45,000 clones; 70% to 90% were counted once. The ten largest clones add up to 2.5% to 3% of the sample.

The paper's findings and limits, for the study overall: The data were not HLA-matched, and the relatively small sample size could explain the higher clonality seen in CD4+ compared with CD8+ T-LGLL. Greater clonality appeared to be present in CD4-sorted patient repertoires than in healthy CD4+ repertoires, and the difference was retained after the putative leukemic clones were removed. TRBV06-family usage was enriched among the top patient clones (8/27) compared with healthy controls (2/35). Main leukemic clonotypes were private to each patient, although over 20% of the main leukemic clonotypes were found at low frequency in the non-leukemic repertoires of other patients.

The healthy control group was made up of more than 35 blood donors, and the Finnish Red Cross blood service supplied their buffy coats. All TCR-sequenced material derived from peripheral blood: patient blood samples and healthy donor buffy coats. Ficoll-Hypaque gradient centrifugation was used to isolate peripheral blood mononuclear cells. CD4+ cells were magnetically purified from the buffy coats of healthy controls. Genomic DNA was extracted using the Gentra Puregene Cell and Tissue kit, and a Qubit 2.0 fluorometer was used to quantify it. The CDR1 and CDR2 encoded by the germline V gene are SQVTM and ANQGSEA. Ends trimmed: V by 5 bases, J by 7 bases; bases unmatched to a gene: 10. From its cysteine to its phenylalanine, the CDR3 spans 15 amino acids. The CDR3 DNA has 45 bases and is translated from base 1.

This sequence originates from a human donor in good health. The V and J segments used are TRBV29-1 and TRBJ2-1; the central 11 bases match TRBD2. Material for sequencing was CD4+ T cells from blood buffy coats. The CDR3 is CSVLFSGRATNEQFF. The nucleotide sequence is given as TGCAGCGTTTTATTTAGCGGGAGGGCCACAAATGAGCAGTTCTTC.